Listed below are T cell receptor beta chains from one sample, sequenced in a study of blood T cell repertoires in COVID-19. Using immunoSEQ multiplex PCR, the repertoire was profiled, and TCRdb retains in-frame clones only, with some absent. The repertoire includes 90,000 to 120,000 clones, about 88% of them detected once, and 2% to 2.5% sits in the top ten. Input material: peripheral blood. The receptors here all came from a human donor in a cohort sampled during active COVID-19. The CDR3 runs from the conserved cysteine through the conserved F or W. A D gene is named only where the DNA matches it firmly. The listing skips clone size in some rows; elsewhere it reads once, few, many or a size class.

clone size,D gene,J gene,V gene,CDR3 protein,CDR3 DNA
NA,TRBD2,TRBJ2-1,TRBV25-1,CASRGEERGYSYNEQFF,TGTGCCAGCAGGGGAGAGGAGCGGGGCTACTCCTACAATGAGCAGTTCTTC
NA,NA,TRBJ1-1,TRBV11-3,CASSLTGQNTEAFF,TGTGCCAGCAGCTTAACGGGACAAAACACTGAAGCTTTCTTT
once,NA,TRBJ2-7,TRBV9,CASSVGAGGYYEQYF,TGTGCCAGCAGCGTAGGTGCGGGCGGATACTACGAGCAGTACTTC
NA,TRBD1,TRBJ1-2,TRBV19,CASSTTGTGYGGRF,TGTGCCAGTAGTACCACCGGGACAGGGTATGGCGGGCGCTTC
few,TRBD1,TRBJ1-5,TRBV2,CASRTDRDRNQPQHF,TGTGCCAGCCGAACGGACCGGGACAGAAATCAGCCCCAGCATTTT
NA,NA,TRBJ1-2,TRBV27,CASSLSSQGSYTF,TGTGCCAGCAGTTTATCGTCACAGGGCAGCTACACCTTC
NA,TRBD2,TRBJ2-2,TRBV10-3,CAISGKIAGLAGGGELFF,TGTGCCATCAGTGGAAAGATAGCCGGACTAGCGGGTGGCGGGGAGCTGTTTTTT
NA,TRBD1,TRBJ2-7,TRBV3-1/TRBV3-2,CASSQGGTGSYEQYF,TGTGCCAGCAGCCAAGGGGGGACAGGTTCTTACGAGCAGTACTTC
NA,NA,TRBJ2-1,TRBV20-1,CSASLYNEQFF,TGCAGTGCTAGCCTATACAATGAGCAGTTCTTC
NA,NA,TRBJ2-7,TRBV27,CASSATWDTRNYEQYF,TGTGCCAGCAGTGCTACTTGGGACACCAGGAACTACGAGCAGTACTTC
NA,TRBD2,TRBJ2-1,TRBV5-1,CASSPSGSSYNEQFF,TGCGCCAGCAGCCCAAGCGGGAGCTCCTACAATGAGCAGTTCTTC
NA,TRBD1,TRBJ2-5,TRBV5-1,CASSITGAEETQYF,TGCGCCAGCAGCATTACAGGGGCCGAGGAGACCCAGTACTTC
NA,NA,TRBJ1-2,TRBV28,CASTLSGLYYGYTF,TGTGCCAGCACCCTATCAGGGCTATACTATGGCTACACCTTC
NA,NA,TRBJ1-6,TRBV14,CASSQVGAGNSPLHF,TGTGCCAGCAGCCAAGTAGGGGCTGGGAATTCACCCCTCCACTTT
NA,NA,TRBJ2-3,TRBV14,CASSPSGFTDTQYF,TGTGCCAGCAGCCCCTCGGGGTTCACAGATACGCAGTATTTT
NA,NA,TRBJ2-5,TRBV19,CASSIPTEKETQYF,TGTGCCAGTAGTATTCCGACGGAGAAAGAGACCCAGTACTTC
NA,NA,TRBJ2-2,TRBV10-2,CASSASGGVTGELFF,TGCGCCAGCAGTGCGAGTGGAGGGGTCACCGGGGAGCTGTTTTTT